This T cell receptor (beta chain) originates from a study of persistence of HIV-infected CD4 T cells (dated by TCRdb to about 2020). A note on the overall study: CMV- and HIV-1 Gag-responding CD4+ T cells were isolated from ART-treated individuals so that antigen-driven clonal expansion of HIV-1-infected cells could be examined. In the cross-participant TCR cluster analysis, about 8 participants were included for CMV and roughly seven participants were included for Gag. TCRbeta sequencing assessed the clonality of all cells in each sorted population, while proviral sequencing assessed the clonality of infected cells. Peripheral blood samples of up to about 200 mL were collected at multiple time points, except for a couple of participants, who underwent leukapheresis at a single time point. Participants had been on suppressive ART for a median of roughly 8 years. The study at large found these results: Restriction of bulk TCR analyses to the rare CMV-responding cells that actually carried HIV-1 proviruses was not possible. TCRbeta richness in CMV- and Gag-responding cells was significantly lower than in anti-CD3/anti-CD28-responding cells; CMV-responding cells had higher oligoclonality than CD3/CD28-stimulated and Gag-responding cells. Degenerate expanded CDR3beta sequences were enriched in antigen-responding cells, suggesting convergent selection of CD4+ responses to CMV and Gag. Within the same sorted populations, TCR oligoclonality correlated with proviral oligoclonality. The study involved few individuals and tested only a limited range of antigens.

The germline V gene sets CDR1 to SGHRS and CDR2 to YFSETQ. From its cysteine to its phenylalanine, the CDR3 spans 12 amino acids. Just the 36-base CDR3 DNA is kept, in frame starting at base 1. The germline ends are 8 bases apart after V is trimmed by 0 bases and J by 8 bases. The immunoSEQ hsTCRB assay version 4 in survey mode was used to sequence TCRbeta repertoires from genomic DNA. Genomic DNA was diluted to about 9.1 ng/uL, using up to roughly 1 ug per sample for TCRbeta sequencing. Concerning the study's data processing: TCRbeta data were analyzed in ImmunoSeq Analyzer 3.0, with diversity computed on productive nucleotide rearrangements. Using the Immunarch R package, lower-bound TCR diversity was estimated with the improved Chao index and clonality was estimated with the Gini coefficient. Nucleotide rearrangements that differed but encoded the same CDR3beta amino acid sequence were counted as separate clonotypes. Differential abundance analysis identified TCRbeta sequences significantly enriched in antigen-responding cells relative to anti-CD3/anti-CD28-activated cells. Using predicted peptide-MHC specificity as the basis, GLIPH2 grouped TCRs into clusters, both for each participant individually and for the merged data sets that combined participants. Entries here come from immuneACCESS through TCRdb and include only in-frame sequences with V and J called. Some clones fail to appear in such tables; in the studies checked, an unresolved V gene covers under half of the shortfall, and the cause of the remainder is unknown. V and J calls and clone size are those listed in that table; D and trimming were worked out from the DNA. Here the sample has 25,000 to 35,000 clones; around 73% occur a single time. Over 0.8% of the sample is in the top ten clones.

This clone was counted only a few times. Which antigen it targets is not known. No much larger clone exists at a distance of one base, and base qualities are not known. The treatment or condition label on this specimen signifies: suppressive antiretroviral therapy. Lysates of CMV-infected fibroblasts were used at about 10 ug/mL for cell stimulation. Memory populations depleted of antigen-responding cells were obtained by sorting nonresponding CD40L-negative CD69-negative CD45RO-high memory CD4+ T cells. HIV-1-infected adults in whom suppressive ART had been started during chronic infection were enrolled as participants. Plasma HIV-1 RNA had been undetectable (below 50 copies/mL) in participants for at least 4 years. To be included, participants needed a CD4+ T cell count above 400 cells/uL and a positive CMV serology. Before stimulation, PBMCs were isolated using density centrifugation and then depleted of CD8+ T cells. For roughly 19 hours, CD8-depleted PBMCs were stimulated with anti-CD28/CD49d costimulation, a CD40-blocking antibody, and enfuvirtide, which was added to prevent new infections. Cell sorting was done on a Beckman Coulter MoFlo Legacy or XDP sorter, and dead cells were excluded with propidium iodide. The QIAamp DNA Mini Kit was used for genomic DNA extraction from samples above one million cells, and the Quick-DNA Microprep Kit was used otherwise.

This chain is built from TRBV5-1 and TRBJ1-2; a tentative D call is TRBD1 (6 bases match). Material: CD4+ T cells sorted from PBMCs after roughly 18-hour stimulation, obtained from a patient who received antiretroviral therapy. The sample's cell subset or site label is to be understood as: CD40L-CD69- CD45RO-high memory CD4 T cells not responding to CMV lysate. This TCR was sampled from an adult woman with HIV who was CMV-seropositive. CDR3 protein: CASSLDGGGYTF. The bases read TGCGCCAGCAGCTTGGATGGGGGCGGCTACACCTTC.